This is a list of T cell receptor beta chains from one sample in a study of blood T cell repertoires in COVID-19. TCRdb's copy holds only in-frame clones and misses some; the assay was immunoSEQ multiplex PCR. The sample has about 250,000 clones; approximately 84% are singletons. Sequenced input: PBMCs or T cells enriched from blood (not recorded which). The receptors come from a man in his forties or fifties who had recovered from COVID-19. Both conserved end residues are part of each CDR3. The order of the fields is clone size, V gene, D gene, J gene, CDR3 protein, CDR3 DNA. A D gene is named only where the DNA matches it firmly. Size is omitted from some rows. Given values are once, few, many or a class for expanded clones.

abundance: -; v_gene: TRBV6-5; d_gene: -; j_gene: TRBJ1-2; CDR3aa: CASSYSSGGGYTF; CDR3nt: TGTGCCAGCAGTTACTCGAGTGGGGGCGGCTACACCTTC
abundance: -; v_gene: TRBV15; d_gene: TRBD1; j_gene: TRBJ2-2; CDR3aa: CATSRDRGRYTGELFF; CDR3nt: TGTGCCACCAGCAGGGACAGGGGGCGTTACACCGGGGAGCTGTTTTTT
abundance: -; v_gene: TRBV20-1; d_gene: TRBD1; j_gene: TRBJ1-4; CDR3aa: CSASQPWDSFNEKLFF; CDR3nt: TGCAGTGCTAGTCAACCTTGGGACAGTTTTAATGAAAAACTGTTTTTT
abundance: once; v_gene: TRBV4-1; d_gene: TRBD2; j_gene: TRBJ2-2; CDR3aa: CASSQPQGLAGGQGGELFF; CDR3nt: TGCGCCAGCAGCCAACCCCAGGGGCTAGCGGGAGGGCAGGGCGGGGAGCTGTTTTTT
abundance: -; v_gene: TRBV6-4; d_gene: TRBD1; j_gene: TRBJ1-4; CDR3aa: CAVPRTGINEKLFF; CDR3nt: TGTGCCGTCCCGCGGACAGGGATTAATGAAAAACTGTTTTTT
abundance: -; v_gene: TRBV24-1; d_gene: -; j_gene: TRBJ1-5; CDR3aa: CATSEMGGSQPQHF; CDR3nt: TGTGCCACCAGTGAAATGGGGGGGAGTCAGCCCCAGCATTTT
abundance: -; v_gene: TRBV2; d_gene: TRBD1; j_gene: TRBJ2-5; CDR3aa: CASSETSRGHGTQYF; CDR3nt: TGTGCCAGCAGTGAAACAAGCAGGGGGCATGGGACCCAGTACTTC
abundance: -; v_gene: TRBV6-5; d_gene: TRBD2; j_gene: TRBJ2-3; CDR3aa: CASSWAGGVDTQYF; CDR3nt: TGTGCCAGCAGCTGGGCGGGGGGGGTAGATACGCAGTATTTT
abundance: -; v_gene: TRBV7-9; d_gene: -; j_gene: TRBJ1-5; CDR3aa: CASSPQFSNQPQHF; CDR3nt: TGTGCCAGCAGCCCCCAATTTAGCAATCAGCCCCAGCATTTT
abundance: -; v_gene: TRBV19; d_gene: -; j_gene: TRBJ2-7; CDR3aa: CASSISITYEQYF; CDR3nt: TGTGCCAGTAGTATTTCCATCACCTACGAGCAGTACTTC
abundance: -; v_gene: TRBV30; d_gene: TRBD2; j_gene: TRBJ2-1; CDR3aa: CAWRGGHSHEQFF; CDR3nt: TGTGCCTGGCGGGGGGGCCATTCCCATGAGCAGTTCTTC
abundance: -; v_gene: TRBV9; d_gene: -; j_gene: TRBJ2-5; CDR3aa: CASSVAGTGGQETQYF; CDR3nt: TGTGCCAGCAGCGTAGCGGGAACGGGGGGCCAGGAGACCCAGTACTTC
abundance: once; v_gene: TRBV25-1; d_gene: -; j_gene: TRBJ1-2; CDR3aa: CASSEADNYGYTF; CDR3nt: TGTGCCAGCAGTGAAGCGGATAACTATGGCTACACCTTC
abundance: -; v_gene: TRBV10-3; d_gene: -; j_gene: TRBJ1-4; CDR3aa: CAISESTGPNEKLFF; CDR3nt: TGTGCCATCAGTGAGTCGACAGGTCCTAATGAAAAACTGTTTTTT
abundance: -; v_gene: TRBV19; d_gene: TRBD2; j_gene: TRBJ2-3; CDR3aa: CASSIILAGGIDTQYF; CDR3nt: TGTGCCAGTAGTATAATTCTAGCGGGAGGAATAGATACGCAGTATTTT
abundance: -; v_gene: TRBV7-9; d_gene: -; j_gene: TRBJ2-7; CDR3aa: CASSSRHAYEQYF; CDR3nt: TGTGCCAGCAGCTCCCGTCACGCGTACGAGCAGTACTTC
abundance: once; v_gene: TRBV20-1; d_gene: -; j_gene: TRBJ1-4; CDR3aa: CSASREGSEKLFF; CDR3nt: TGCAGTGCTAGTAGGGAGGGGAGTGAAAAACTGTTTTTT
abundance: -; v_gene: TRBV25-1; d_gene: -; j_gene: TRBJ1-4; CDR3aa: CASSEWQELFF; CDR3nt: TGTGCCAGCAGTGAATGGCAGGAACTGTTTTTT
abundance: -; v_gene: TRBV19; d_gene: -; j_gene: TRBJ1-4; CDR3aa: CASREGTYEKLFF; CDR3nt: TGTGCCAGTAGGGAGGGGACGTATGAAAAACTGTTTTTT
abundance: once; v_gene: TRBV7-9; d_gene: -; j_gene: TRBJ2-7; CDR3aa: CASSPPAGLYEQYF; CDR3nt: TGTGCCAGCAGCCCCCCGGCGGGGCTCTACGAGCAGTACTTC
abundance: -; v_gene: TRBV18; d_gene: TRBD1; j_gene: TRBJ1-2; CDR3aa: CASSPSGGSYGYTF; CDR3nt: TGTGCCAGCTCACCCTCAGGGGGCAGCTATGGCTACACCTTC
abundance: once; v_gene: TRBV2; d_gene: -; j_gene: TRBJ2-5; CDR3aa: CASSVNSQETQYF; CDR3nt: TGTGCCAGCAGTGTGAACAGCCAAGAGACCCAGTACTTC
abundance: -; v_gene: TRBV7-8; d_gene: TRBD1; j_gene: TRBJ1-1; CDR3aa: CASSLSPGTGVVNTEAFF; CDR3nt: TGTGCCAGCAGCTTAAGCCCCGGGACAGGGGTGGTAAACACTGAAGCTTTCTTT
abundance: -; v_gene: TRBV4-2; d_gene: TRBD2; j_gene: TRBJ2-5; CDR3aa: CASSYWTSGAAETQYF; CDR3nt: TGTGCCAGCAGCTATTGGACTAGCGGAGCGGCAGAGACCCAGTACTTC
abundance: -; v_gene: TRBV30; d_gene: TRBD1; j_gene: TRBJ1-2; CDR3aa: CAWSRDRPYGYTF; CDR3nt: TGTGCCTGGAGCCGGGACAGGCCCTACGGCTACACCTTC
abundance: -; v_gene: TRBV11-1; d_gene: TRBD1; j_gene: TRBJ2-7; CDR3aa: CASSSAGGRYEQYF; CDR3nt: TGTGCCAGCAGCTCGGCAGGGGGCCGCTACGAGCAGTACTTC
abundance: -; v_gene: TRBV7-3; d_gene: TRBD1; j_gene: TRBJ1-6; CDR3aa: CASSATGLDSPLHF; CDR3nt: TGTGCCAGCAGCGCGACAGGGCTGGATTCACCCCTCCACTTT
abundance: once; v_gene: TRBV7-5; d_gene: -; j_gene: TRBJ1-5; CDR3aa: CVRSLGAGGSNSNQPQHF; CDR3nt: TGTGTCAGAAGCTTAGGGGCAGGGGGCTCCAATAGCAATCAGCCCCAGCATTTT
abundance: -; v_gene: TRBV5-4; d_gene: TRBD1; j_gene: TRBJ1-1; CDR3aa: CASSWPGQTPGNTEAFF; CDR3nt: TGTGCCAGCAGCTGGCCGGGACAGACACCCGGGAACACTGAAGCTTTCTTT
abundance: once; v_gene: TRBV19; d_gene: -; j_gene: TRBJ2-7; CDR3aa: CASSPEQVRGNYEQYF; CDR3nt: TGTGCCAGTAGCCCCGAACAAGTCCGGGGGAACTACGAGCAGTACTTC
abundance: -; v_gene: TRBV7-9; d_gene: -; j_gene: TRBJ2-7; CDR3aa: CASSFRTPIPEQYF; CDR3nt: TGTGCCAGCAGCTTTAGGACACCTATTCCCGAGCAGTACTTC
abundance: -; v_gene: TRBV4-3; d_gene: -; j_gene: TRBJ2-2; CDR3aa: CASSQEFSSNTGELFF; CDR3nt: TGCGCCAGCAGCCAAGAATTCAGTTCGAACACCGGGGAGCTGTTTTTT
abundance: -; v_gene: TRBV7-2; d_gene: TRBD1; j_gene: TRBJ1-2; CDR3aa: CASSYKRTGGDYGYTF; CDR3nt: TGTGCCAGCAGCTACAAAAGGACAGGGGGTGACTATGGCTACACCTTC
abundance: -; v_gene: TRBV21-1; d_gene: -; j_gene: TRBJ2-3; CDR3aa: CASSKSWLSTDTQYF; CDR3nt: TGTGCCAGCAGCAAATCTTGGCTTTCCACAGATACGCAGTATTTT
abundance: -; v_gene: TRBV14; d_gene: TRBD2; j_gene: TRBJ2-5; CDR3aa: CASSLTGGPETQYF; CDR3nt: TGTGCCAGCAGCCTAACGGGGGGGCCGGAGACCCAGTACTTC
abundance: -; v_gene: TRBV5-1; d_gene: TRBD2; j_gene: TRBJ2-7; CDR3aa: CASTPTSGNYEQYF; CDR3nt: TGCGCCAGCACACCGACTAGCGGAAACTACGAGCAGTACTTC
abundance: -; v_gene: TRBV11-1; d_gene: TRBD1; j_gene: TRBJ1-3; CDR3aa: CASTSPGQGNTIYF; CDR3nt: TGTGCCAGCACCAGTCCGGGACAGGGAAACACCATATATTTT
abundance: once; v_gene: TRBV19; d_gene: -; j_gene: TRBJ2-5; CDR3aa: CASGVGDQETQYF; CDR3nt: TGTGCCAGTGGGGTCGGGGACCAAGAGACCCAGTACTTC
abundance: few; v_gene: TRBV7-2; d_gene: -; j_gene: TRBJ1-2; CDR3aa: CASSLVQGYYGYTF; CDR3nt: TGTGCCAGCAGCTTAGTGCAGGGGTACTATGGCTACACCTTC
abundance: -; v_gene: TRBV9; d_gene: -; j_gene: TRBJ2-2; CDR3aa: CASSVGDTLTGELFF; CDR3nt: TGTGCCAGCAGCGTAGGGGACACACTCACCGGGGAGCTGTTTTTT
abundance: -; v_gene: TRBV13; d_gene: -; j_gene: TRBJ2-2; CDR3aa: CASADTNTGELFF; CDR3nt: TGTGCCAGCGCGGATACGAACACCGGGGAGCTGTTTTTT
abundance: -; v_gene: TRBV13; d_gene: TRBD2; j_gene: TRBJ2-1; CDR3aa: CASSLGLAGEIYNEQFF; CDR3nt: TGTGCCAGCAGCCTCGGGCTAGCGGGGGAAATATACAATGAGCAGTTCTTC
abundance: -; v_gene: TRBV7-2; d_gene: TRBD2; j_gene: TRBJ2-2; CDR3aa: CASSLEAGGNTGELFF; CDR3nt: TGTGCCAGCAGCTTAGAGGCGGGGGGCAACACCGGGGAGCTGTTTTTT
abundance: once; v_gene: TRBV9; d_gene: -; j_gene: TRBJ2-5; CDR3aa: CASTPGSRGTQYF; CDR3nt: TGTGCCAGCACCCCTGGCTCCCGGGGGACCCAGTACTTC
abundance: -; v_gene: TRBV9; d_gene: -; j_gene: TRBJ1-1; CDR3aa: CASTPWTLVNTEAFF; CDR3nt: TGTGCCAGCACCCCATGGACACTGGTGAACACTGAAGCTTTCTTT
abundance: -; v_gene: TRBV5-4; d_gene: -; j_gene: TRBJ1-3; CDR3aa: CASSLDQGNTIYF; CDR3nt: TGTGCCAGCAGCTTAGATCAGGGAAACACCATATATTTT
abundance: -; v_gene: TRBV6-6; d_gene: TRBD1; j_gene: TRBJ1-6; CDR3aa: CASSTGQGNNSPLHF; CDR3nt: TGTGCCAGCAGTACCGGACAGGGCAATAATTCACCCCTCCACTTT
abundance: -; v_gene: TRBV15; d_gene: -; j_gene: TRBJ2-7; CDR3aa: CATSVTTGTYEQYF; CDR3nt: TGTGCCACCAGCGTCACCACAGGGACCTACGAGCAGTACTTC
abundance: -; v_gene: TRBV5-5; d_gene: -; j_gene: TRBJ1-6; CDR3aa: CASSVLQVSPLHF; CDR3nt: TGTGCCAGCAGCGTCTTACAGGTTTCACCCCTCCACTTT
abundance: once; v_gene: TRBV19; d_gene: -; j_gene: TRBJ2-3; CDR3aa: CASRVGQGMTDTQYF; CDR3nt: TGTGCCAGCCGGGTGGGGCAGGGGATGACAGATACGCAGTATTTT
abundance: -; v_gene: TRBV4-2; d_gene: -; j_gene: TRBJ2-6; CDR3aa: CASSYTGSGANVLTF; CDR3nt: TGTGCCAGCAGCTATACAGGCTCTGGGGCCAACGTCCTGACTTTC
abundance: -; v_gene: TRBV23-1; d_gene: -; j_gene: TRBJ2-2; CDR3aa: CASSQRQPNTGELFF; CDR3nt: TGCGCCAGCAGTCAACGACAGCCGAACACCGGGGAGCTGTTTTTT
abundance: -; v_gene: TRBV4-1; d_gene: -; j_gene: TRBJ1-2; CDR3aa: CASSQDRVGGYTF; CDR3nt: TGCGCCAGCAGCCAAGACAGGGTGGGCGGCTACACCTTC
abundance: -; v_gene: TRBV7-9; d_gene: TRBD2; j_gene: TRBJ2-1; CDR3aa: CASSQTSLAGGVYNEQFF; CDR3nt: TGTGCCAGCAGCCAAACCTCGTTAGCGGGAGGGGTATACAATGAGCAGTTCTTC